This TCR beta chain derives from a study of CD8+CD57+ T cells in acquired aplastic anemia listed by TCRdb under 2018. Background for the entire study: DNA extracted from sorted CD4+ and CD8+ cells had a mean of around 3.3 ug, with a range of roughly 0.2 to 27.4 ug. CD8+CD57+ expansion was defined as a frequency above the mean frequency observed in healthy subjects. The research as a whole found: CD8+ Simpson's diversity did not differ significantly between patients and healthy controls (P=0.060). Around 27 CD8+ CDR3 sequences were shared between patients and controls but appeared highly expressed in patients and within their immunodominant clones.

The patients picked for sequencing were ones in whom flow cytometry had shown an expansion of CD8+CD57+ cells. Severe acquired aplastic anemia was diagnosed in all patients according to International Study of Aplastic Anemia and Agranulocytosis and Camitta criteria. Patients had received no therapy at the time of blood sampling. TCR repertoires of sorted CD4+ and CD8+ blood T cells from severe aplastic anemia patients and healthy subjects were deep-sequenced in the study. Patients were enrolled in the USA under clinicaltrials.gov protocols 00001620, 01623167, 00001397, 00071045, 00081523 and 00961064. Ficoll-Paque density gradient centrifugation was used to isolate peripheral blood mononuclear cells. CD4+ and CD8+ T cells were sorted by FACS or magnetic beads before DNA extraction. Profiling of TCR beta VDJ combinations and CDR3 sequences used genomic DNA as the template. TCR repertoire sequencing was run on an Illumina HiSeq 2000. The authors' analysis ran thus. Repertoire assessment relied on Simpson's diversity index, CDR3 size and DJ length profiles, and TRBV/TRBJ rearrangement plots. Whichever DNA sequence was most abundant in the deep sequencing data was defined as the immunodominant clone. CDR3 amino acid sequences were screened for sharing across subjects and compared with published repertoires and the VDJdb database. TCRdb reanalyzed the raw reads on its own, using fastp at Q25 for trimming and MiXCR for clone calling, and kept in-frame beta chains. A single entry per CDR3 protein holds the most common genes and DNA from its merged rows. The V and J calls follow TCRdb's processing rather than the paper's. The sample table records about 290,000 distinct CDR3 sequences; under 65% of these occur just once. 1% to 1.5% of the sample is in the top ten clones.

Via the germline V gene, CDR1 is SGHTA and CDR2 FQGNSA. The CDR3 measures 17 amino acids from cysteine to phenylalanine. Just the 51-base CDR3 DNA is kept, in frame starting at base 1. Details on this clonotype: It has no known antigen specificity. One end of the junction varies from germline; a read error may be responsible.

The chain is made from TRBV7-2 and TRBJ2-1; TRBD2 agrees with 9 junctional bases. Sequencing input: sorted CD4+, CD8+, or CD8+CD57+ T cells (not recorded which) from PBMCs. The receptor comes from a human donor with aplastic anemia. The CDR3 protein sequence reads: CASSPTPLRGGYNEQFF. The DNA is TGTGCTAGCAGCCCGACCCCCTTGCGGGGGGGATACAATGAGCAGTTCTTC.